This T cell receptor (beta chain) is from a study of immune evolution from preneoplasia to lung adenocarcinoma. The germline V gene has CDR1 MNHEY and CDR2 SVGAGI. V dropped 0 bases and J dropped 2 bases, with 8 bases sitting between them. The CDR3 length is 15 residues. Study-wide results and limits: From normal lung to invasive adenocarcinoma, top clone frequencies appeared to decrease. Clonality was highest in normal lung, lower in later-stage lesions apparently.

A word on this clone: The antigen remains unidentified.

Measured with immunoSEQ multiplex PCR; TCRdb has only the in-frame clones, and not every one. The repertoire holds 35,000 to 40,000 clones, with roughly 74% as singletons. This chain connects TRBV6-5 to TRBJ1-3; D possibly corresponds to TRBD1 (6 bases). The source of this sequence is a person in their sixties or seventies with lung adenocarcinoma. The sample taken for sequencing was FFPE invasive lung adenocarcinoma tissue. The CDR3 DNA reads TGTGCCAGCAGTTACTCGGCAGGGGCTGGAAACACCATATATTTT. Encoded protein: CASSYSAGAGNTIYF.